This T cell receptor (beta chain) was obtained from a study of early T cells in non-severe SARS-CoV-2 infection. General study findings and limits: Matches to VDJdb favored anti-spike CD8 responses and missed private and CD4 specificities.

This clonotype was seen repeatedly, ten times or more. The target antigen is unknown. Using its own MiXCR run on the 5' RACE reads, TCRdb lists one record per CDR3 protein. The data contain 80,000 to 95,000 distinct CDR3 sequences, around 17% of them singletons. Germline CDR1 SEHNR, CDR2 FQNEAQ (reference sequence). The CDR3 loop spans 15 amino acids. Trimming removed 5 bases at V and 7 bases at J, with 21 bases between. The receptor was isolated from an adult who was a healthcare worker with PCR-confirmed SARS-CoV-2 infection or an uninfected control (not recorded which). The rearrangement links TRBV7-9 to TRBJ2-7, with TRBD2 as a possible D gene (6 bases). Source: whole blood, taken at baseline. The CDR3 reads CASSPPSERILEQYF. CDR3 DNA sequence: TGTGCCAGCAGCCCTCCTAGCGAACGAATTTTAGAGCAGTACTTC.